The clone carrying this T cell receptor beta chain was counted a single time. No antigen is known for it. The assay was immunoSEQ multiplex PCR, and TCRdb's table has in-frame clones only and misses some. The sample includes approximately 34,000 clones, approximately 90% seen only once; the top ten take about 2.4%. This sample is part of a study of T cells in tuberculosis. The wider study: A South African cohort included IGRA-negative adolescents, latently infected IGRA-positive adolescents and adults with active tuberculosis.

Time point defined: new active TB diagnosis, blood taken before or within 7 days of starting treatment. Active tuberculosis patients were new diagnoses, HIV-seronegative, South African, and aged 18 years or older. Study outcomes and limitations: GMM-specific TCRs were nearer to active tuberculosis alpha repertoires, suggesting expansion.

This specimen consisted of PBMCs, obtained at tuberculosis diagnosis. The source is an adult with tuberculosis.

The CDR3 DNA reads TGCGCCAGCAGCCAAGATTGGGCTGCTGGGTACAATGAGCAGTTCTTC. Protein: CASSQDWAAGYNEQFF. This chain connects TRBV4-1 to TRBJ2-1; D not certain. This CDR3 spans 16 amino acids. Germline V gene sequence: CDR1 MGHRA, CDR2 YSYEKL. Trimming left V 0 bases short and J 4 bases short, with 13 bases between.